Following are 5 T cell receptor beta chains from one sample sequenced in a study of CD8 T cells in ankylosing spondylitis. Study-level points and caveats: Blood from ankylosing spondylitis patients appeared to carry a characteristic roughly eight-variant TCR beta motif.

Their antigen targets remain unknown. TCRdb used MiXCR to reprocess the 5' RACE reads, holding one entry per CDR3 protein. This table holds more than 500,000 distinct CDR3 sequences, 5.3% found once. The sample comprised blood, either unsorted or a sorted T cell fraction (not recorded which). The receptors come from a male donor with ankylosing spondylitis.

This clonotype was observed many times. The rearrangement links TRBV7-9 to TRBJ2-7; 9 nucleotides line up with TRBD1. The V gene's germline CDR1 is SEHNR and CDR2 FQNEAQ (reference sequence). The V gene end was trimmed by 4 bases and the J gene end by 6 bases; junction bases not matched to a gene: 7. This CDR3 has 14 residues. CDR3 in DNA: TGTGCCAGCAGCTACTCCGGGACAGGGACCGAGCAGTACTTC. Protein sequence: CASSYSGTGTEQYF.

This clonotype was recorded many times. V and J are TRBV28 and TRBJ2-7; D is unclear. The length of the CDR3 is 14 residues. V shed 2 bases and J shed 1 base, with 9 bases lying between them. Looked up from germline, CDR1 is MDHEN and CDR2 is SYDVKM. The CDR3: CASSLRTASYEQYF. The CDR3 nucleotides read TGTGCCAGCAGTTTACGAACTGCATCCTACGAGCAGTACTTC.

This clonotype showed up many times. This chain connects TRBV9 to TRBJ2-3, with 9 bases that match TRBD2. CDR3 length: 16 amino acids. V shed 0 bases and J 8 bases; nucleotides not matched to a gene: 10. Germline V CDR1 and CDR2: SGDLS, YYNGEE. CDR3 bases: TGTGCCAGCAGCGTAGTTGGTAGCGGGGGTAGGGGTACGCAGTATTTT. Translation gives CASSVVGSGGRGTQYF.

This clonotype has at least ten counts. CDR3: CASSLVPSGRTDTQYF. In nucleotides, the CDR3 is TGTGCCAGCAGCTTAGTACCTAGCGGGAGAACAGATACGCAGTATTTT. V is TRBV7-2 and J is TRBJ2-3; 10 bases are shared with TRBD2. The CDR3 contains 16 residues. CDR1 is SGHTA and CDR2 is FQGNSA in the germline V gene. Trimming at V came to 1 base and at J to 3 bases, leaving 4 bases not matched to a gene.

Ten or more counts support this clonotype. J is TRBJ2-7 and V is TRBV20-1; D remains unclear. CDR1 and CDR2 (germline): DFQATT, SNEGSKA (reference sequence). The CDR3 totals 12 residues. V gave up 4 bases and J gave up 2 bases, with 9 bases separating them. As DNA, the CDR3 is TGCAGTGCTATAGGGCAGACCTACGAGCAGTACTTC. This sequence encodes CSAIGQTYEQYF.